Shown below are 10 T cell receptor beta chains from a single sample sequenced in a study of early T cells in non-severe SARS-CoV-2 infection. Via MiXCR, TCRdb re-called the 5' RACE reads, giving one row per CDR3 protein. Of about 61,000 distinct CDR3 sequences listed, 12% are singletons. Sample: whole blood, taken at baseline. These receptors all stem from an adult who was a healthcare worker with PCR-confirmed SARS-CoV-2 infection or an uninfected control (not recorded which). The donor label of this sample is uncertain.

This clonotype was found many times. V and J are TRBV11-1 and TRBJ2-7, with 7 bases fitting TRBD1. Germline V lookup: CDR1 SGHAT, CDR2 FQDESV (reference sequence). The CDR3 totals 15 residues. Trimming took 10 bases from V and 2 from J; bases not matched to a gene: 14. Written as DNA, the CDR3 is TGTGCCATCCGCCCTCTCTACAGGGGACCCTACGAGCAGTACGTC. This encodes CAIRPLYRGPYEQYV.

This clonotype was seen only once. V gene TRBV20-1 combines with J gene TRBJ2-3; 9 nucleotides line up with TRBD2. The CDR3 sequence is 14 residues long. Germline CDR1 DFQATT, CDR2 SNEGSKA (reference sequence). V dropped 3 bases and J dropped 3; count of bases not matched to a gene: 4. The CDR3 nucleotides read TGCAGTGCTAGGTTAGCGGGGGAGACAGATACGCAGTATTTT. It specifies CSARLAGETDTQYF.

V gene TRBV5-4 combines with J gene TRBJ1-2, with D possibly TRBD1 on 6 matching bases. The ends were cut back, 3 bases at V and 5 bases at J, with 17 bases in the middle. Looked up from germline, CDR1 is SGHNT and CDR2 is YYREEE (reference sequence). There are 15 residues in the CDR3. As DNA, the CDR3 is TGTGCCAGCAGCTCGCAGGGGCGCCCGAGTTATGGCTACACCTTC. It codes for CASSSQGRPSYGYTF.

The CDR3 here is CASRPNRGGFTDTQYF. The CDR3 nucleotides read TGTGCCAGCAGACCCAATAGGGGAGGTTTCACAGATACGCAGTATTTT. The chain recombines TRBV12-3 or TRBV12-4 with TRBJ2-3; tentatively, D is TRBD2 (6 bases). The CDR3 spans 16 residues. V was cut by 6 bases and J by 2 bases, with 18 bases left in between.

By sample fraction, this clonotype is medium-sized. The rearrangement links TRBV29-1 to TRBJ2-3; 11 bases are a match to TRBD1. V lost 2 bases to trimming and J lost 3 bases; unmatched junction nucleotides: 4. CDR1 SQVTM and CDR2 ANQGSEA come from the germline V gene. CDR3 length: 15 residues. The CDR3, as DNA: TGCAGCGTTGAACACGGACAGGGGGCGACAGATACGCAGTATTTT. Translation gives CSVEHGQGATDTQYF.

This clonotype showed up just a few times. The rearrangement uses TRBV2 and TRBJ1-1; TRBD1 is a possible D gene (5 bases). The CDR3 has 14 amino acids. Germline V gene sequence: CDR1 SNHLY, CDR2 FYNNEI. With 4 bases removed from V and 0 bases from J, the gap between germline ends came to 9 bases. The DNA for the CDR3 is TGTGCCAGCAGTGTTCAGGGTCTGAACACTGAAGCTTTCTTT. Protein product: CASSVQGLNTEAFF.

The genes are TRBV7-3 and TRBJ2-3; D not resolved. The CDR3 consists of 14 residues. Germline V gene lookup returns CDR1 SGHTA and CDR2 FQGTGA. V lost 2 bases, J lost 0 bases, and 6 bases lay in between. The CDR3 nucleotides are TGTGCCAGCAGCTTAGACGCTAGCACAGATACGCAGTATTTT. Protein product: CASSLDASTDTQYF.

This clonotype ranks as medium-sized. The rearrangement uses TRBV11-2 and TRBJ2-7; 7 nucleotides align to TRBD1. Trimming cost V 0 bases and J 4 bases; bases outside gene matches: 6. CDR1 and CDR2 (germline): SGHAT, FQNNGV. The CDR3 covers 15 residues. The CDR3 sequence: CASSLDPTGFYEQYV. The CDR3 DNA sequence: TGTGCCAGCAGCTTAGACCCGACAGGGTTTTACGAGCAGTACGTC.

Ten or more counts support this clonotype. The chain is built from TRBV19 and TRBJ1-2, with TRBD1 matching over 10 bases. CDR1 is LNHDA, CDR2 SQIVND, per germline (reference sequence). V was clipped by 3 bases and J by 5 bases; unmatched bases: 6. The CDR3 spans 15 residues. The CDR3 DNA is TGTGCCAGTAGTATTCCCCCGGGACAGGGGTATGGCTACACCTTC. Translated: CASSIPPGQGYGYTF.

In this sample, this clonotype turned up a few times. The chain joins TRBV7-8 to TRBJ2-7; D is ambiguous. V lost 5 bases and J 2 bases, leaving 16 bases between the germline ends. Germline V lookup: CDR1 SGHVS, CDR2 FQNEAQ. The CDR3 has 15 amino acids. CDR3: CASSQKRVAPYEQYV. The DNA for the CDR3 is TGTGCCAGCAGCCAAAAAAGGGTCGCCCCCTACGAGCAGTACGTC.